This T cell receptor (beta chain) is drawn from a study of blood T cell repertoires in COVID-19. At the level of the study: Both acute and convalescent COVID-19 samples were obtained from the United States, Italy and Spain.

Each participant's cohort was designated according to participant-reported clinical history. Trimming cost V 0 bases and J 4 bases; bases outside gene matches: 11. The CDR3 has 18 residues. CDR1 and CDR2 from the germline V gene are SGHRS and YFSETQ. Profiling relied on immunoSEQ multiplex PCR, and the TCRdb table lists in-frame clones only, not all of them. The repertoire holds a few hundred thousand clones, with around nine tenths as singletons. The sequence derives from a woman between 45 and 60 years old who had been exposed to COVID-19. Sequences were obtained from PBMCs or T cells enriched from blood (not recorded which). The V call is TRBV5-1, the J call TRBJ1-1; 11 bases map to TRBD1. Here the CDR3 reads CASSLVGQGAISATEAFF. Written as DNA, the CDR3 is TGCGCCAGCAGCTTGGTAGGACAGGGGGCCATTTCGGCCACTGAAGCTTTCTTT.